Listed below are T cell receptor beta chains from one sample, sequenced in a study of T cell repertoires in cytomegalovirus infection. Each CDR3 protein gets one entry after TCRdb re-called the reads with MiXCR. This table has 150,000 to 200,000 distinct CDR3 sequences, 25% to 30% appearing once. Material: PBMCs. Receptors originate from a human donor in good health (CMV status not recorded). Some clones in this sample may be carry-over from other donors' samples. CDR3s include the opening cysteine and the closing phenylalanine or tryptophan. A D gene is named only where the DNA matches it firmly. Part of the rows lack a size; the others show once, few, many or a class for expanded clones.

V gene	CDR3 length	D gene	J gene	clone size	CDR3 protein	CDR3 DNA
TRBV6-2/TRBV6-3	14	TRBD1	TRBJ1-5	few	CASTQGQPHQPQHF	TGTGCCTCGACACAGGGACAGCCTCATCAGCCCCAGCATTTT
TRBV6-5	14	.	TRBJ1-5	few	CASSYSGVRQPQHF	TGTGCCAGCAGTTACTCAGGGGTCCGCCAGCCCCAGCATTTT
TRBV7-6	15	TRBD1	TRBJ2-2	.	CASSLGTGLTGELFF	TGTGCCAGCAGCTTAGGGACAGGGTTAACCGGGGAGCTGTTTTTT
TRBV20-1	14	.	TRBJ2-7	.	CSARADPYSYEQYF	TGCAGTGCTAGAGCCGACCCCTATTCCTACGAGCAGTACTTC
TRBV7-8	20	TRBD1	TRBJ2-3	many	CASSPITNSRTGKGTDTQYF	TGTGCCAGCAGCCCCATAACGAATTCACGGACAGGGAAGGGCACAGATACGCAGTATTTT
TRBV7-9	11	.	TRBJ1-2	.	CASSWSHGYTF	TGTGCCAGCAGTTGGAGCCATGGCTACACCTTC
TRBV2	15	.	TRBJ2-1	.	CASTGDKYSYNEQFF	TGTGCCAGCACAGGAGACAAGTACTCCTACAATGAGCAGTTCTTC
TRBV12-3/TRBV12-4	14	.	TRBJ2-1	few	CASYVVQHGDEQFF	TGTGCCAGCTACGTTGTACAGCATGGCGATGAGCAGTTCTTC
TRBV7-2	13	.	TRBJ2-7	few	CASSLLPNYEQYF	TGTGCCAGCAGCTTATTACCGAACTACGAGCAGTACTTC
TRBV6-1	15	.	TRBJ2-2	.	CASSALSGTTGELFF	TGTGCCAGCAGTGCACTTTCGGGTACCACCGGGGAGCTGTTTTTT
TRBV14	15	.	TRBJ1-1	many	CASSQGGGRNTEAFF	TGTGCCAGCAGCCAAGGGGGGGGAAGAAACACTGAAGCTTTCTTT
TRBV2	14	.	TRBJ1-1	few	CASSEALRRTEAFF	TGTGCCAGCAGTGAAGCGCTTCGACGGACTGAAGCTTTCTTT
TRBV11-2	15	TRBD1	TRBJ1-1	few	CASSGPGQPNTEAFF	TGTGCCAGCAGCGGCCCGGGACAGCCGAACACTGAAGCTTTCTTT
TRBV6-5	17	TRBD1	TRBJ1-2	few	CASSSNRGQGSLGGYTF	TGTGCCAGCAGTTCCAACAGGGGACAGGGAAGTTTAGGAGGCTACACCTTC
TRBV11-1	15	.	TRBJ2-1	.	CASSGRGPSYNEQFF	TGTGCCAGCAGCGGTCGGGGGCCTTCCTACAATGAGCAGTTCTTC
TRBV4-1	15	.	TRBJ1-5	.	CASSHVVGSNQPQHF	TGCGCCAGCAGCCATGTGGTTGGGAGCAATCAGCCCCAGCATTTT
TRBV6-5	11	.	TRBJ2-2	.	CATRDTGELFF	TGTGCCACACGGGACACCGGGGAGCTGTTTTTT
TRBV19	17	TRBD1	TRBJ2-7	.	CASSIPAGTGDSYEQYF	TGTGCCAGTAGTATCCCCGCCGGGACAGGAGATTCCTACGAGCAGTACTTC
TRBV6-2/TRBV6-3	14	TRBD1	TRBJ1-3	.	CASAGTGTGNTIYF	TGTGCCAGCGCCGGGACAGGGACTGGAAACACCATATATTTT
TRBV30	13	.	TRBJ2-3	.	CAWSDGRTDTQYF	TGTGCCTGGAGCGACGGCAGGACAGATACGCAGTATTTT
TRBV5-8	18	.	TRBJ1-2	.	CASSLAESAAEYNYGYTF	TGTGCCAGCAGCTTGGCCGAGTCGGCAGCCGAGTATAACTATGGCTACACCTTC
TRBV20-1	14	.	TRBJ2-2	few	CSVPQGKNTGELFF	TGCAGTGTCCCACAGGGCAAGAACACCGGGGAGCTGTTTTTT
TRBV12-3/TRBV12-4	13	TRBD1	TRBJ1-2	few	CASRGQENYGYTF	TGTGCCAGCAGAGGACAGGAAAACTATGGCTACACCTTC
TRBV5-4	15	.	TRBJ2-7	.	CASTDGGAGGHEQYF	TGTGCCAGCACGGATGGGGGGGCAGGGGGCCACGAGCAGTACTTC
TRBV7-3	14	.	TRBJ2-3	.	CASSGLGDTDTQYF	TGTGCCAGCAGCGGCCTAGGGGACACAGATACGCAGTATTTT
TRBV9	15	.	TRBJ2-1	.	CASSVEGGVYNEQFF	TGTGCCAGCAGCGTAGAGGGGGGCGTCTACAATGAGCAGTTCTTC
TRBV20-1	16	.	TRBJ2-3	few	CSASDPRSGNTDTQYF	TGCAGTGCTAGTGACCCGCGAAGCGGAAACACAGATACGCAGTATTTT
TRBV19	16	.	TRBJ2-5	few	CASSPGTAVQGETQYF	TGTGCCAGTAGTCCAGGGACTGCGGTACAAGGAGAGACCCAGTACTTC
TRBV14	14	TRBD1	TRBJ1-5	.	CASSPGQGRQPQHF	TGTGCCAGCAGCCCGGGACAGGGAAGACAGCCCCAGCATTTT
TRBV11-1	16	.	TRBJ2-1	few	CASSLGFGGRYNEQFF	TGTGCCAGCAGCTTAGGCTTCGGGGGTCGGTACAATGAGCAGTTCTTC
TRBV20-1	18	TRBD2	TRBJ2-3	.	CSARGRTSGGPRTDTQYF	TGCAGTGCTAGAGGCCGAACTAGCGGGGGCCCACGCACAGATACGCAGTATTTT
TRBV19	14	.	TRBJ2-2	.	CASSIRRNTGELFF	TGTGCCAGTAGTATACGCAGGAACACCGGGGAGCTGTTTTTT
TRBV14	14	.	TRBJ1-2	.	CASSQVGGSYGYTF	TGTGCCAGCAGCCAAGTAGGAGGGTCCTATGGCTACACCTTC
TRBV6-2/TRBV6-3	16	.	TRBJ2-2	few	CASSYEGSPNTGELFF	TGTGCCAGCAGTTACGAAGGCTCCCCGAACACCGGGGAGCTGTTTTTT
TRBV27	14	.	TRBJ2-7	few	CASSSDPSGHEQYF	TGTGCCAGCAGTTCCGACCCATCCGGCCACGAGCAGTACTTC
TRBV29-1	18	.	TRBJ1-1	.	CSVEVQRGVDFMNTEAFF	TGCAGCGTTGAAGTCCAGCGGGGGGTGGACTTCATGAACACTGAAGCTTTCTTT
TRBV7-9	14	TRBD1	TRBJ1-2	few	CASSSETGSHGYTF	TGTGCCAGCAGCTCCGAGACAGGGTCGCATGGCTACACCTTC